This paragraph reports one T cell receptor beta chain. The CDR3 has 13 residues. Germline CDR1 MDHEN, CDR2 SYDVKM. Trimming removed 2 bases at V and 0 bases at J, with 4 bases between. Using immunoSEQ multiplex PCR, the repertoire was profiled, and TCRdb retains in-frame clones only, with some absent. The sample holds about 23,000 clones, around 88% seen once. The data originate from a study of T cell changes during pregnancy in multiple sclerosis. The source of this sequence is a female donor in good health, enrolled as a control in a pregnancy study. The genes are TRBV28 and TRBJ1-2; D remains ambiguous. Specimen: CD4+ T cells from peripheral blood mononuclear cells, collected in the first trimester of pregnancy. Here the CDR3 DNA reads TGTGCCAGCAGTTTACGTACTAACTATGGCTACACCTTC. It yields the protein CASSLRTNYGYTF.